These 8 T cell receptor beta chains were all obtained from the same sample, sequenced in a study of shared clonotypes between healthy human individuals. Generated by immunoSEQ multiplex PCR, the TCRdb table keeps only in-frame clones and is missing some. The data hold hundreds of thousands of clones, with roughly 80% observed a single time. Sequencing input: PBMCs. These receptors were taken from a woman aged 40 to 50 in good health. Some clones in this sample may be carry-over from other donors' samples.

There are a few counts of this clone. The CDR3 nucleotides read TGTGCCTGGAGTGTGAGTCGGACATTCACAGATACGCAGTATTTT. It specifies CAWSVSRTFTDTQYF. This chain uses TRBV30 with TRBJ2-3, with TRBD1 as a possible D gene (5 bases). The germline CDR1 and CDR2 sequences are GTSNPN and SVGIG (reference sequence). Trimming took off 0 bases at V and 2 bases at J, with 12 bases between the two ends. The CDR3 has 15 residues.

The CDR3 bases are TGTGCCAGCAGCGTAGGTCCGCGCACAGATACGCAGTATTTT. As protein: CASSVGPRTDTQYF. The chain employs TRBV9 and TRBJ2-3; D unresolved. Deletions cut 0 bases from V and 1 base from J, with 6 bases between. Looked up from germline, CDR1 is SGDLS and CDR2 is YYNGEE. The CDR3 totals 14 residues.

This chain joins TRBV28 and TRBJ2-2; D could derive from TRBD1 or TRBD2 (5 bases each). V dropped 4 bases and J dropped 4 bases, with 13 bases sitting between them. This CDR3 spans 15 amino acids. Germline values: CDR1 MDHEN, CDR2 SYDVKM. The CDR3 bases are TGTGCCAGCAGTTCCCCATGGGGGAGCACCGGGGAGCTGTTTTTT. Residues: CASSSPWGSTGELFF.

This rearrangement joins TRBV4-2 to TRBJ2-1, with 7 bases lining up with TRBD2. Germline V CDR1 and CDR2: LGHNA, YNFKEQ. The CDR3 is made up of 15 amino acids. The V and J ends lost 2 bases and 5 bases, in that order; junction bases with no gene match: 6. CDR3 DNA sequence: TGTGCCAGCAGCCAAATAGCGGGCTATGACAATGAGCAGTTCTTC. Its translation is CASSQIAGYDNEQFF.

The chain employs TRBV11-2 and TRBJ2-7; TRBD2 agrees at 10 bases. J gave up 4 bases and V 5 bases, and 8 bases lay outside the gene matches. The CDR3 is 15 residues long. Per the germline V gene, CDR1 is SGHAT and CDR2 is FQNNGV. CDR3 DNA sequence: TGTGCCAGCAGCCCCTTAACTAGCGGGAAGTACGAGCAGTACTTC. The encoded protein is CASSPLTSGKYEQYF.

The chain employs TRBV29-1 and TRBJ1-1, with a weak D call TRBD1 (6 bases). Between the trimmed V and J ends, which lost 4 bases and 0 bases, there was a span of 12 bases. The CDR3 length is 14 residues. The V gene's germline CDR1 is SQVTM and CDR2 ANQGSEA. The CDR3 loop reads CSVGGGPMNTEAFF. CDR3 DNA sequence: TGCAGCGTTGGCGGGGGGCCTATGAACACTGAAGCTTTCTTT.

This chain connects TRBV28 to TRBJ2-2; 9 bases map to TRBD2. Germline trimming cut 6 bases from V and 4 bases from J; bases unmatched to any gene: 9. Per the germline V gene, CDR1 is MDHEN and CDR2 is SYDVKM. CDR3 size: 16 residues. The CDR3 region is CASSPPAGGFTGELFF. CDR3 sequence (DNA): TGTGCCAGCAGCCCCCCAGCGGGAGGATTCACCGGGGAGCTGTTTTTT.

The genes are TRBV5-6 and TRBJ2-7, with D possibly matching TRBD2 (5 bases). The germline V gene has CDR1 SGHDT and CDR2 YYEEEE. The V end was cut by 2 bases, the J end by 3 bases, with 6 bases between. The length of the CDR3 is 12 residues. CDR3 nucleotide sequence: TGTGCCAGCAGCTTCCGGGACTACGAGCAGTACTTC. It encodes CASSFRDYEQYF.